This TCR beta chain was captured by sequencing in a study of shared clonotypes between healthy human individuals. On the study more broadly: Three plates were used per donor for CD4 naive, three for CD4 memory, two for CD8 naive and one for CD8 memory.

Germline CDR1 and CDR2: WNHNN and SYGVQD (reference sequence). CDR3 length: 16 residues. The V gene end was trimmed by 5 bases and the J gene end by 1 base; junction bases not matched to a gene: 1. This clone was picked up a small number of times. Naive CD8 cells lacked CD45RO, underwent positive selection for CCR7 and left out terminally differentiated effector memory CD45RA+ cells. Within Nashville, Tennessee resided all donors, each a Caucasian adult. Authors' methods: ImmunoSEQ gave junction-only sequences without quality scores, so filtering differed. Some clones are missing from TCRdb's copy, which holds only in-frame ones; the method was immunoSEQ multiplex PCR. V and J calls and clone size come straight from that table; D and trimming were deduced from the DNA. The table shows around 2,000,000 clones, with over 85% occurring only once.

Sequenced material: naive CD8+ T cells sorted from blood. The sequence derives from a man aged 18 to 30 in good health. This chain links TRBV10-1 with TRBJ2-1; 14 positions agree with TRBD2. The CDR3 DNA reads as TGCGCCAGCAGTCGGACTAGCGGGGGGTCCTACAATGAGCAGTTCTTC. Its translation: CASSRTSGGSYNEQFF.